This T cell receptor (beta chain) was profiled in a study of OX40 agonist ivuxolimab in advanced cancers. Study details: While on treatment, patients had intravenous ivuxolimab at 0.01 to 10 mg/kg every 2 weeks. Partial responses were seen in three patients, one with hepatocellular carcinoma and two with cutaneous melanoma. Study results and caveats: Compared with CD4+, CD8+ T cells on average had more expanded clones.

If patients had autoimmune disease history or systemic immunosuppression, they were excluded. Of note for this clone: No antigen is known for it.

Libraries were prepared by immunoSEQ multiplex PCR; TCRdb keeps only in-frame clonotypes and omits some of them. Among 40,000 to 55,000 clones, around 84% were seen once, and the ten largest hold roughly 23%. The germline V gene has CDR1 KGHSY and CDR2 FQNENV. Unmatched junction bases numbered 13, after V lost 4 bases and J lost 4 bases. The CDR3 covers 17 residues. Sequenced here: CD4+ or CD8+ T cells sorted from blood, sampled in a trial of the OX40 agonist ivuxolimab. The V gene is TRBV16, the J gene TRBJ1-3; TRBD1 aligns across 7 bases. The sequence was collected from an adult with an advanced solid tumor such as melanoma, head and neck, liver or kidney cancer. The CDR3 nucleotides are TGTGCCAGCAGCCTATATCGAGGGGGCCAAGTAGGAAACACCATATATTTT. As protein: CASSLYRGGQVGNTIYF.